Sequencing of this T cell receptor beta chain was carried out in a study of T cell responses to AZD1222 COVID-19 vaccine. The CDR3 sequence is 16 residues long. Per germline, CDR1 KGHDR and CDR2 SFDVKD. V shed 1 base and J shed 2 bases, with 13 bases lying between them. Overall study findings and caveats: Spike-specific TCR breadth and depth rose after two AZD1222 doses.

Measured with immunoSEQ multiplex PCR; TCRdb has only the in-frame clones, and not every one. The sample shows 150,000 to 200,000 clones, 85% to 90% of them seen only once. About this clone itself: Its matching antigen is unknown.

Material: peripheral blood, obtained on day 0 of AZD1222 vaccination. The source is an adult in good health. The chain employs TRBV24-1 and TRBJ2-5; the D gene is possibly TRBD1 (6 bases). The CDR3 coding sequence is TGTGCCACCAGTGATTTAGGAGGCGGACAGCAAGAGACCCAGTACTTC. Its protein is CATSDLGGGQQETQYF.